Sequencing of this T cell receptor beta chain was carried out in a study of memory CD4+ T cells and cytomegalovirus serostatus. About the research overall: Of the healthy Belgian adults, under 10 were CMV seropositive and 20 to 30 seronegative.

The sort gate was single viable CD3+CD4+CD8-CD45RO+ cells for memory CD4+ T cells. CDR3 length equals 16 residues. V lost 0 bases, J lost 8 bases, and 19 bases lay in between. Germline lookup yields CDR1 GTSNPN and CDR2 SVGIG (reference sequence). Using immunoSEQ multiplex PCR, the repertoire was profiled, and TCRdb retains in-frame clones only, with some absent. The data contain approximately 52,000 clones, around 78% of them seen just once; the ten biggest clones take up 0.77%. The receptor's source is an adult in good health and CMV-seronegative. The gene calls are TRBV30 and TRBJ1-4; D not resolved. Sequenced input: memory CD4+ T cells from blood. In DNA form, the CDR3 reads TGTGCCTGGAGTGTACGTGGAACCCTCATGGAGGAAAAACTGTTTTTT. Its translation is CAWSVRGTLMEEKLFF.